This T cell receptor (beta chain) appears in the sequencing data of a study of blood T cell repertoires in COVID-19 (dated by TCRdb to about 2020). A note on the overall study: Samples covering the acute and convalescent phases of COVID-19 were provided by collaborators in the United States, Italy and Spain. The prospective study material was composed of cDNA or gDNA derived from T cells, B-cell-depleted T cells, or PBMCs. Subjects who had been exposed to COVID-19, were actively infected with it, or had recovered from it provided the deeply sampled blood TCRbeta repertoires that made up the dataset. The repertoires were released in a freely available public database meant as a resource for research on the immune response to SARS-CoV-2. Samples came from the ongoing ImmuneRACE study (first 160 participants) plus 1,254 subjects from 6 global collaborators. Sample metadata almost always included a de-identified subject ID, COVID-19 status, age in years and sex. HLA class I and class II types, where available, came from metadata supplied by the sample provider rather than from assay-based typing. The study at large found these results: Clinical and demographic metadata were provided uncurated, with the amount varying by source and participant.

Comments on this clone: The clone's antigen remains unknown. The junction does not match germline at one end; this may be a read error.

The immunoSEQ Assay, a bias-controlled multiplex PCR, was used to amplify TCRbeta CDR3 regions from genomic DNA. For the original study's pipeline: The number of nucleated cells in each sample was estimated by amplification of reference gene primers within the assay. To quantify the absolute abundance of each unique TCRbeta CDR3 rearrangement, sequence reads were collapsed and filtered. Productive Simpson clonality was computed per sample as the square root of Simpson's diversity index over productive rearrangements. The source is immuneACCESS, and TCRdb retained only in-frame sequences with V and J called. Part of the clones is not carried over; for the studies checked, unresolved V genes explain less than half of this, and the remainder is unexplained. That table gives V, J and clone size, and the DNA gave D and trimming. A total of about 68,000 clones appear in this sample, 85% of them only once. The biggest ten clones account for around 23% of the sample.

The collaborating institutions used their own protocols to collect whole blood in K2EDTA tubes. For TCRbeta analysis, collaborators shipped samples as frozen whole blood, isolated PBMCs, or DNA extracted from either of those sample types. The germline V gene provides CDR1 SGHTA and CDR2 FQGTGA. Including cysteine and phenylalanine, the CDR3 has 14 amino acids. Only the CDR3 DNA stays, 42 bases, in frame from base 1. The source is a man aged 45 to 65 with acute or convalescent COVID-19. Sequencing input: peripheral blood. The chain uses TRBV7-3 and TRBJ2-2; no confident D gene assignment can be made. The DNA sequence is as follows: TGTGCCAGCAGCTTATCGAGGAACGCCGGGGAGCTGTTTTTT. Translated, this gives CASSLSRNAGELFF.